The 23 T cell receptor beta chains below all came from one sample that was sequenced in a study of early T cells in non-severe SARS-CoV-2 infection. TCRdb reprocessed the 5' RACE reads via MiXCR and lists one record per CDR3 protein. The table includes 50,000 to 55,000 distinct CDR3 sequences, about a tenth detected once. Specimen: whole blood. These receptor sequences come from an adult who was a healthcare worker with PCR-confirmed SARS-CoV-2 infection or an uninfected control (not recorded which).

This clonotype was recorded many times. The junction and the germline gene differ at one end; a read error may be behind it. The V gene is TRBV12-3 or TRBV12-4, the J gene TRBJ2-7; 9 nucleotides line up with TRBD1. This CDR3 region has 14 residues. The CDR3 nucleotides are TGCGCCAGCAGGAGGGGACAGGGCAACTACGAGCAGTACTTC. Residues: CASRRGQGNYEQYF.

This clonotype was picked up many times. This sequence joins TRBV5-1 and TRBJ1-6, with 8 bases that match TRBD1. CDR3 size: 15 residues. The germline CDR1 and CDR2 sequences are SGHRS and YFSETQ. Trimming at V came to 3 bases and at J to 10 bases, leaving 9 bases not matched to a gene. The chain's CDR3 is CASSSTGGIGSPLHF. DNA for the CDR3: TGCGCCAGCAGCTCCACAGGGGGAATCGGGTCACCCCTCCACTTT.

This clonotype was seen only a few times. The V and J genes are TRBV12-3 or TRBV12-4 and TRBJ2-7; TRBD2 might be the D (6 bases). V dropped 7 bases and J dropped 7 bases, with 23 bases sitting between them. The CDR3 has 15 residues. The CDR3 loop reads CASTAGGAGGREQYF. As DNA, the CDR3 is TGTGCCAGCACCGCCGGAGGTGCCGGTGGGAGGGAGCAGTACTTC.

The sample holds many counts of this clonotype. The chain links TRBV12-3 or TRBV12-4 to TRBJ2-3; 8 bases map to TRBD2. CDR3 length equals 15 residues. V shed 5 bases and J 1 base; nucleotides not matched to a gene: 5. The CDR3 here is CASSPGLAGTDTQYF. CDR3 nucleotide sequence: TGTGCCAGCAGTCCTGGACTAGCCGGCACAGATACGCAGTATTTT.

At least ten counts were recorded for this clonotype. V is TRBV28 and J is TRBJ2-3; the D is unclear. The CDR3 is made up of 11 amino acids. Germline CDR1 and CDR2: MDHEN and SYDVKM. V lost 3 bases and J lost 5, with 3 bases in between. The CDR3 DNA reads TGTGCCAGCAGTTTGCTAGATACGCAGTATTTT. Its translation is CASSLLDTQYF.

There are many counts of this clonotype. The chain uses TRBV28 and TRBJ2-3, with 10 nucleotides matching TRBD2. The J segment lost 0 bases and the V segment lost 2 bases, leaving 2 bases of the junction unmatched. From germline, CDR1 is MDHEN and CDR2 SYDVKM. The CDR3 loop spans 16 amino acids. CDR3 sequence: CASSLGTSASTDTQYF. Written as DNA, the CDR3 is TGTGCCAGCAGTTTAGGGACTAGCGCGAGCACAGATACGCAGTATTTT. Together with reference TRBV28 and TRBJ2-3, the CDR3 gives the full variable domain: DVKVTQSSRYLVKRTGEKVFLECVQDMDHENMFWYRQDPGLGLRLIYFSYDVKMKEKGDIPEGYSVSREKKERFSLILESASTNQTSMYLCASSLGTSASTDTQYFGPGTRLTVL.

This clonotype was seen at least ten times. The CDR3 bases are TGTGCCAGCAGTTTAGCCGGCAAAAACATTCAGTACTTC. Protein product: CASSLAGKNIQYF. This rearrangement joins TRBV27 to TRBJ2-4; D is ambiguous. CDR1 is MNHEY and CDR2 is SMNVEV in the germline V gene (reference sequence). The CDR3 has 13 amino acids. V lost 2 bases and J 3 bases, leaving 5 bases between the germline ends.

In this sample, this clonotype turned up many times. CDR3 sequence: CASSLEGAQPQHF. The CDR3, as DNA: TGTGCCAGCAGCTTAGAGGGGGCTCAGCCCCAGCATTTT. The V and J genes are TRBV13 and TRBJ1-5; 7 bases agree with TRBD1. This CDR3 has 13 amino acids. Trimming removed 1 base from V and 6 bases from J; junction bases left unmatched: 0. CDR1 PRHDT and CDR2 FYEKMQ come from the germline V gene (reference sequence).

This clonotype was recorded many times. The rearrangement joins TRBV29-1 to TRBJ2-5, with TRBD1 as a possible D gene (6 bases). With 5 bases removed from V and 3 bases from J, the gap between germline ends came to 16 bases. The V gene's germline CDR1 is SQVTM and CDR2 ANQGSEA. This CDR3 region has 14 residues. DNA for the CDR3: TGCAGCGTTCCCAGCCACTGGACAGAAGAGACCCAGTACTTC. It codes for CSVPSHWTEETQYF.

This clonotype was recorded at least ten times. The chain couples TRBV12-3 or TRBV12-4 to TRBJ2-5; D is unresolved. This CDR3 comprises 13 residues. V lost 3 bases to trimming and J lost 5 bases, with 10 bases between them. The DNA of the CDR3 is TGTGCCAGCAGTTTTGATGCGAAGGAGACCCAGTACTTC. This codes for CASSFDAKETQYF.

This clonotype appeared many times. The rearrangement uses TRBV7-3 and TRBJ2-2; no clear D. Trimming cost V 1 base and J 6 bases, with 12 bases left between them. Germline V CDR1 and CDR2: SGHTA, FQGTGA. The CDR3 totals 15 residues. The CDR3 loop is CASSLISGRAGELFF. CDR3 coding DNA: TGTGCCAGCAGCTTAATCTCGGGTCGGGCCGGGGAGCTGTTTTTT.

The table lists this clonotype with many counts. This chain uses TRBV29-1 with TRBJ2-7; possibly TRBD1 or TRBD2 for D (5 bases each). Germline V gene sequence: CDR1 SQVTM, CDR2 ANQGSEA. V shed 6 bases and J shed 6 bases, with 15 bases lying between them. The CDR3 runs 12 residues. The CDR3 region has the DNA TGCAGCGTCGTAGCCGGGGACGCCGAGCAGTACTTC. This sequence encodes CSVVAGDAEQYF.

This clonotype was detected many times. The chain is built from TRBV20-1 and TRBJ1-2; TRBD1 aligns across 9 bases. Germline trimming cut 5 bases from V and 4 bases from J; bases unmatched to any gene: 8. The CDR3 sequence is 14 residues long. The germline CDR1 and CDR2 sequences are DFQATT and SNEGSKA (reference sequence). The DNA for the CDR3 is TGCAGTGCTGTACAGGGGGCTTACTCCTATGGCTACACCTTC. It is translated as CSAVQGAYSYGYTF.

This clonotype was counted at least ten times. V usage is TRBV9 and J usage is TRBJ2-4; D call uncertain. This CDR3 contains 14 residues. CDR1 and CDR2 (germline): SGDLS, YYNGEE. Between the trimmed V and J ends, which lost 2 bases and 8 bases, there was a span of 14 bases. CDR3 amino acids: CASSVVGSKDIQYF. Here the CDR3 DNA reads TGTGCCAGCAGCGTGGTAGGCTCGAAAGACATTCAGTACTTC.

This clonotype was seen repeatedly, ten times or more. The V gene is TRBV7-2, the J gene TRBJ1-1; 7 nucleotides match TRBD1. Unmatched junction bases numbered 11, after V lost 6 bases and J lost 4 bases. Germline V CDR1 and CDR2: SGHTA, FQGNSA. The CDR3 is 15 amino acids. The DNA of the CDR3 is TGTGCCAGCAGATTTGGAGGGGGCGCGGGCACTGAAGCTTTCTTT. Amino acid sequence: CASRFGGGAGTEAFF.

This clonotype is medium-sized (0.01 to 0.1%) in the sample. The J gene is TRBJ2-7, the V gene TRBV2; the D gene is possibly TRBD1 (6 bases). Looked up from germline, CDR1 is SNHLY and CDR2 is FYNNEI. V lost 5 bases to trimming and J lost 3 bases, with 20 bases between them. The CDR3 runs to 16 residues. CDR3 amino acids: CASSTTGHYYRYEQYF. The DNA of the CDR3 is TGTGCCAGCAGTACCACGGGACACTACTACCGCTACGAGCAGTACTTC.

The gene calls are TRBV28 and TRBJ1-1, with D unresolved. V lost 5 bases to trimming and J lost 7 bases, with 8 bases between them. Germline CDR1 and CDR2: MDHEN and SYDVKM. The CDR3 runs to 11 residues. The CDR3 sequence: CASSPKIEAFF. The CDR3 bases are TGTGCCAGCAGTCCTAAGATTGAAGCTTTCTTT.

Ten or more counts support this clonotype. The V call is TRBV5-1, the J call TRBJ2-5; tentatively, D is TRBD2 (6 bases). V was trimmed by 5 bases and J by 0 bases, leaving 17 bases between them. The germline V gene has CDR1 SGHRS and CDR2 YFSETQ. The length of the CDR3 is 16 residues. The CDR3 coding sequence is TGCGCCAGCAGTTTCTTAGCGGACTCGTACCAAGAGACCCAGTACTTC. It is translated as CASSFLADSYQETQYF.

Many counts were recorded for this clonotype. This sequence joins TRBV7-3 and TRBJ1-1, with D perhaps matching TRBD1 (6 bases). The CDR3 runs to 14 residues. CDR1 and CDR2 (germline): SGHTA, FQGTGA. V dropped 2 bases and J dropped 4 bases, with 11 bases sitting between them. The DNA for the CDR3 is TGTGCCAGCAGCTTAGACGGACAGTCCACTGAAGCTTTCTTT. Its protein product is CASSLDGQSTEAFF.

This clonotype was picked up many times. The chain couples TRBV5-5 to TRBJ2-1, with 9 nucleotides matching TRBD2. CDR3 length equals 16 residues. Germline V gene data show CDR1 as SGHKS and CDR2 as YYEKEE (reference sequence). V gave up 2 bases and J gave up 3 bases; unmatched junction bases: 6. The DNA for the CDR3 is TGTGCCAGCAGCTTTGTGAGGCGGGAGGGCTACAATGAGCAGTTCTTC. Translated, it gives CASSFVRREGYNEQFF. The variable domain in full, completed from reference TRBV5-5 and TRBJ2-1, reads DAGVTQSPTHLIKTRGQQVTLRCSPISGHKSVSWYQQVLGQGPQFIFQYYEKEERGRGNFPDRFSARQFPNYSSELNVNALLLGDSALYLCASSFVRREGYNEQFFGPGTRLTVL.

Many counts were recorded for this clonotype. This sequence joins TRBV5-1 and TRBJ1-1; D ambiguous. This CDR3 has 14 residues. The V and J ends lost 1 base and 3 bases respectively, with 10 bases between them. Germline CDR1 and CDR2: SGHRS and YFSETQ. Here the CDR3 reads CASSLQDLDTEAFF. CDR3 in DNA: TGCGCCAGCAGCTTGCAGGACCTGGACACTGAAGCTTTCTTT.

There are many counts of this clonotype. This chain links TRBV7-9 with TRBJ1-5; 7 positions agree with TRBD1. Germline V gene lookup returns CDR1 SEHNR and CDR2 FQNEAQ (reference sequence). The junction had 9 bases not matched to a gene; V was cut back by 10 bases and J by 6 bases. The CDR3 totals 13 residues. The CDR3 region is CATEGGTGQPQHF. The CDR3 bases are TGTGCCACAGAAGGGGGCACGGGTCAGCCCCAGCATTTT.

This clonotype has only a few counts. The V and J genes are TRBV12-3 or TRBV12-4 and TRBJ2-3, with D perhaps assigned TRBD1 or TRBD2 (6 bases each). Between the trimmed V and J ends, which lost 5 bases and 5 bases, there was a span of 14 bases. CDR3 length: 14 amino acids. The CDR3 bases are TGTGCCAGCAGTCTCCGTGGGGGGCAAGATACGCAGTATTTT. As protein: CASSLRGGQDTQYF.